The present T cell receptor (beta chain) was sequenced within a study of shared clonotypes between healthy human individuals. The repertoire was sequenced with immunoSEQ multiplex PCR; TCRdb's copy has only in-frame clones and lacks some. The data hold 600,000 to 700,000 clones, with around three quarters observed a single time. Trimming took 5 bases from V and 9 from J, leaving 11 bases between them. The CDR3 totals 12 residues. The germline V gene encodes CDR1 SEHNR and CDR2 FQNEAQ (reference sequence). This TCR was recovered from a woman under 40 in good health. The chain couples TRBV7-9 to TRBJ2-4; D gene unclear. The sample was memory CD4+ T cells sorted from blood. Specified subset: CD45RA-negative fraction. This chain's CDR3 is CASSVEGPIQYF. CDR3 in DNA: TGTGCCAGCAGCGTGGAAGGTCCCATTCAGTACTTC. The whole variable domain, remainder taken from reference TRBV7-9 and TRBJ2-4, is DTGVSQNPRHKITKRGQNVTFRCDPISEHNRLYWYRQTLGQGPEFLTYFQNEAQLEKSRLLSDRFSAERPKGSFSTLEIQRTEQGDSAMYLCASSVEGPIQYFGAGTRLSVL.